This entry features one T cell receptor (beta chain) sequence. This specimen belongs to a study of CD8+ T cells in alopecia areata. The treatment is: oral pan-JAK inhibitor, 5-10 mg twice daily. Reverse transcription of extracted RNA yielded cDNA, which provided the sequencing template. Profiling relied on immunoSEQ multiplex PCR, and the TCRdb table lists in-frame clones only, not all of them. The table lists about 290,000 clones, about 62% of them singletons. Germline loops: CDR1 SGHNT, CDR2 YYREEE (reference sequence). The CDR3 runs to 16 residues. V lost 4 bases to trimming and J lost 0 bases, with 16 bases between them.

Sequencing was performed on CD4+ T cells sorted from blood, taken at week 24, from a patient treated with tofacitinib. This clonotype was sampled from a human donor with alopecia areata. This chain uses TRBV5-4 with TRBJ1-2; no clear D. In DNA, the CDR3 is TGTGCCAGCAGCCCAGCCCGAGCCCCACCTAACTATGGCTACACCTTC. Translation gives CASSPARAPPNYGYTF. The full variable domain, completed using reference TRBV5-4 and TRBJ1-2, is ETGVTQSPTHLIKTRGQQVTLRCSSQSGHNTVSWYQQALGQGPQFIFQYYREEENGRGNFPPRFSGLQFPNYSSELNVNALELDDSALYLCASSPARAPPNYGYTFGSGTRLTVV.